This TCR beta chain was recovered during a study of monozygotic twins with inflammatory bowel disease. This CDR3 spans 15 amino acids. CDR1 is SGHRS, CDR2 YFSETQ, per germline. Each TCR library consumed approximately 3,500 ng of total RNA. UMIs that included a 6-nucleotide sample barcode were added by template switching, which took place during cDNA synthesis. TCRdb processed the 5' RACE reads again and assigns one entry to each CDR3 protein, with no DNA. The sample has some 150,000 distinct CDR3 sequences; the top ten hold 6.5% to 9%. V and J are TRBV5-1 and TRBJ2-1; TCRdb names TRBD2, which stays unverified in the absence of DNA. The sequenced sample was blood. The TCR comes from a human donor with ulcerative colitis or Crohn's disease, or a healthy co-twin of an affected twin (not recorded which). CDR3 region: CASSFRGKSYNEQFF.